The present T cell receptor beta chain was sequenced within a study of blood T cell repertoires in COVID-19. Study-wide context: Material from acute and convalescent COVID-19 was sourced from the United States, Italy and Spain.

Per the original data handling: Amplification from reference gene primers served as the basis for estimated nucleated cell counts. This table comes from immunoSEQ multiplex PCR, and its TCRdb copy is limited to in-frame clones, with some not included. V and J calls and clone size are as listed in that table; D and trimming were resolved from the DNA. The table shows around 480,000 clones, with 88% occurring only once. This clonotype was obtained from a woman aged 45-65 years with COVID-19, enrolled during active disease. Source material: peripheral blood.

The chain's CDR3 is CASSLSPSGVTSPYEQYF. The CDR3 nucleotides read TGCGCCAGCAGCTTGTCGCCTAGCGGGGTGACTTCACCCTACGAGCAGTACTTC. This sequence joins TRBV5-1 and TRBJ2-7; TRBD2 matches 9 bases. V dropped 1 base and J dropped 2; count of bases not matched to a gene: 13. Germline V gene lookup returns CDR1 SGHRS and CDR2 YFSETQ. The CDR3 runs 18 residues.